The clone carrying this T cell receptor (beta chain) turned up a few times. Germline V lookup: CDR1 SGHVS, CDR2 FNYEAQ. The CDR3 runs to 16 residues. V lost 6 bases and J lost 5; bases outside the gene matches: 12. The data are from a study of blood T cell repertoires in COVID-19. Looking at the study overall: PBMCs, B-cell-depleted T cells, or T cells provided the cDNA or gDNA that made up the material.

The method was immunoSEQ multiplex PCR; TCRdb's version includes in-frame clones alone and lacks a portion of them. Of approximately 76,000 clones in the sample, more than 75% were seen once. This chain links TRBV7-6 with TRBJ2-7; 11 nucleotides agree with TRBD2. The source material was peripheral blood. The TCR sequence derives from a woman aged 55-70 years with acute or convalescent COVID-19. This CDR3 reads CASSSLFSGGANEQYF. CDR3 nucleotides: TGTGCCAGCAGTTCCCTTTTTAGCGGGGGGGCCAACGAGCAGTACTTC.